The clone carrying this T cell receptor beta chain was detected only once. Its specificity is not known. The data are from a study of regulatory T cells in long-lasting Graves disease. The time point here: newly diagnosed GD, antithyroid drugs for less than 3 months. Scientists built the TCR library using RNA that was extracted from PBMCs. The authors built TCR beta libraries using iRepertoire HTBI primers and Arm-PCR of CDR3 regions. MiXCR, applied by TCRdb to the multiplex PCR reads, yields one record per CDR3 protein. The sample lists some 600,000 distinct CDR3 sequences, approximately 16% seen once, with approximately 12% in the top ten. Overall study findings and caveats: New patients shared roughly 980 public clonotypes, fewer than the 2,500 to 3,500 shared by persistent patients.

These sequences were also reported in another study, on T cells in Graves' hyperthyroidism and ophthalmopathy.

This receptor was identified in a man younger than 35 with Graves disease. The specimen comprised peripheral blood mononuclear cells (PBMCs), sampled at new diagnosis, from a patient treated with antithyroid drugs.

The CDR3 bases are TGCAGTGCTAGTTCATCTAGCGGGCGACCCTACGAGCAGTACTTC. It is translated as CSASSSSGRPYEQYF. The chain combines TRBV20-1 with TRBJ2-7, with 8 nucleotides matching TRBD2. The germline V gene encodes CDR1 DFQATT and CDR2 SNEGSKA (reference sequence). V lost 3 bases and J lost 2; bases outside the gene matches: 9. CDR3 length: 15 residues.